This T cell receptor (beta chain) stems from a study of tumor and adjacent non-tumor tissue in lung cancer. This CDR3 comprises 13 residues. Trimming left V 7 bases short and J 0 bases short, with 6 bases between. The germline V gene has CDR1 LGHNA and CDR2 YSLEER. The template was RNA from unsorted bulk tissue. Distant lung tissue was collected more than 3 cm away from the tumor edge. To note about this clonotype: The final CDR3 position lacks the conserved phenylalanine or tryptophan, pointing to a likely read error.

The library came from three nested PCR rounds adapted from ARM-PCR protocols. TCRdb fed the multiplex PCR reads into MiXCR, producing one record per CDR3 protein. In the table there are tens of thousands of distinct CDR3 sequences, 60% to 80% of which are singletons. The material sequenced was distant non-tumor lung tissue. The TCR sequence derives from a woman aged 60-75 years with non-small cell lung cancer. V gene TRBV4-3 combines with J gene TRBJ2-2, with D unresolved. The chain's CDR3 is CASIRTNTGELFL. The DNA of the CDR3 is TGCGCCAGCATCAGAACGAACACCGGGGAGCTGTTTTTA.